What follows are 28 T cell receptor beta chains derived from one specimen sequenced in a study of immune evolution from preneoplasia to lung adenocarcinoma. TCRdb's copy holds only in-frame clones and misses some; the assay was immunoSEQ multiplex PCR. The table lists 9,500 to 15,000 clones, under 90% of them singletons. The sequencing sample was made of FFPE tissue from an adenomatous hyperplasia lung lesion. The subset here: atypical adenomatous hyperplasia (AAH), lung preneoplasia. The receptors were gathered from a person between 45 and 75 years old with lung adenocarcinoma.

The CDR3 DNA is TGTGCCAGCAGCTCCAGGGGTCGTCATTTGAACACTGAAGCTTTCTTT. Translation: CASSSRGRHLNTEAFF. This chain uses TRBV7-9 with TRBJ1-1; D might be TRBD1 (6 bases). The V gene lost 4 bases and the J gene lost 0 bases, with 15 bases spanning the gap. This CDR3 has 16 residues. CDR1 and CDR2 from the germline V gene are SEHNR and FQNEAQ (reference sequence).

V is TRBV7-9 and J is TRBJ2-2, with TRBD1 identical over 7 bases. Germline CDR1 SEHNR, CDR2 FQNEAQ (reference sequence). V was pared by 8 bases and J by 6 bases, with 6 bases of the junction left unmatched. The CDR3 consists of 13 residues. The CDR3 region has the DNA TGTGCCAGCGGCCGACAGGGACCCGGGGAGCTGTTTTTT. This gives the protein CASGRQGPGELFF.

The J gene is TRBJ2-7, the V gene TRBV19, with D possibly TRBD2 on 6 matching bases. CDR3 size: 12 residues. V dropped 4 bases and J dropped 4 bases, with 8 bases sitting between them. In germline, CDR1 is LNHDA, CDR2 SQIVND (reference sequence). The CDR3 bases are TGTGCCAGTAGTACGGGACTTTACGAGCAGTACTTC. Its translation is CASSTGLYEQYF.

The chain couples TRBV4-1 to TRBJ2-3, with TRBD2 identical over 10 bases. Germline V gene lookup returns CDR1 MGHRA and CDR2 YSYEKL. Trimming removed 1 base from V and 1 base from J; junction bases left unmatched: 5. This CDR3 has 17 amino acids. The CDR3 is CASSQGGAGGGTDTQYF. The DNA of the CDR3 is TGCGCCAGCAGCCAAGGTGGAGCGGGAGGGGGCACAGATACGCAGTATTTT.

This chain uses TRBV7-8 with TRBJ1-1; D not resolved. V shed 1 base and J shed 1 base, with 10 bases lying between them. The CDR3 covers 15 residues. CDR1 and CDR2 (germline): SGHVS, FQNEAQ. The CDR3: CASSLDTWGNTEAFF. CDR3 coding DNA: TGTGCCAGCAGCTTAGACACGTGGGGGAACACTGAAGCTTTCTTT.

This chain connects TRBV6-1 to TRBJ1-2; 9 bases are a match to TRBD1. The CDR3 sequence is 14 residues long. V gave up 5 bases and J gave up 8 bases; unmatched junction bases: 9. Germline assignment: CDR1 MNHNS and CDR2 SASEGT. CDR3 DNA sequence: TGTGCCAGCAGTATAGGGGACAGGGTGTCGGGCTACACCTTC. Its translation is CASSIGDRVSGYTF.

The gene calls are TRBV30 and TRBJ1-4, with 7 nucleotides matching TRBD1. J gave up 5 bases and V 5 bases, and 5 bases lay outside the gene matches. The CDR3 is made up of 13 amino acids. Germline CDR1 reads GTSNPN; CDR2 reads SVGIG (reference sequence). CDR3 sequence (DNA): TGTGCCTGGTCGGGACAGTTAAATGAAAAACTGTTTTTT. Its translation: CAWSGQLNEKLFF.

V and J are TRBV9 and TRBJ1-2; maybe TRBD1 (5 bases). Germline CDR1 and CDR2: SGDLS and YYNGEE. V was shortened by 4 bases and J by 3 bases, with 16 bases between the two germline ends. This CDR3 is built from 15 residues. As DNA, the CDR3 is TGTGCCAGCAGCCCCACCCCGACAGTGGACTATGGCTACACCTTC. This sequence encodes CASSPTPTVDYGYTF. Variable domain in full (rest from reference TRBV9 and TRBJ1-2): DSGVTQTPKHLITATGQRVTLRCSPRSGDLSVYWYQQSLDQGLQFLIQYYNGEERAKGNILERFSAQQFPDLHSELNLSSLELGDSALYFCASSPTPTVDYGYTFGSGTRLTVV.

The chain uses TRBV4-1 and TRBJ2-3; a possible D gene is TRBD2 (5 bases). CDR1 MGHRA and CDR2 YSYEKL come from the germline V gene. Trimming took off 4 bases at V and 0 bases at J, with 14 bases between the two ends. This CDR3 contains 16 residues. The CDR3 is CASSLEWTASTDTQYF. For the CDR3, the DNA is TGCGCCAGCAGCCTGGAGTGGACTGCGAGCACAGATACGCAGTATTTT.

The rearrangement uses TRBV18 and TRBJ1-1; no firm D call. Germline V gene lookup returns CDR1 KGHSH and CDR2 LQKENI. V lost 2 bases, J lost 3 bases, and 13 bases lay in between. This CDR3 region has 15 residues. The CDR3 reads CASSPRPGGDTEAFF. The CDR3 nucleotides read TGTGCCAGCTCACCAAGGCCAGGCGGGGACACTGAAGCTTTCTTT.

The chain links TRBV7-2 to TRBJ2-1; TRBD2 aligns across 13 bases. Looked up from germline, CDR1 is SGHTA and CDR2 is FQGNSA. The CDR3 sequence is 15 residues long. The J segment lost 3 bases and the V segment lost 9 bases, leaving 5 bases of the junction unmatched. In DNA, the CDR3 is TGTGCCAGTGAAAGGACTAGCGGGAGCTACAATGAGCAGTTCTTC. This sequence encodes CASERTSGSYNEQFF.

This clone appeared a single time. One end of the junction does not line up with germline, which may come from a read error. The V and J genes are TRBV6-1 and TRBJ2-7, with 8 nucleotides matching TRBD1. Germline V gives CDR1 MNHNS, CDR2 SASEGT. CDR3 length equals 15 residues. The CDR3 DNA is TGTGCCAGCAGCCCTACCGACAGGGGCCCCTACGAGCAATACTTC. Residues: CASSPTDRGPYEQYF.

This chain links TRBV5-6 with TRBJ1-3; perhaps TRBD1 as D (5 bases). V lost 4 bases, J lost 4 bases, and 15 bases lay in between. This CDR3 is built from 15 residues. Germline CDR1 and CDR2: SGHDT and YYEEEE. CDR3 sequence (DNA): TGTGCCAGCAGCCGACGGGGCCCGGGGGGAAACACCATATATTTT. Translating gives CASSRRGPGGNTIYF. Filled out from reference TRBV5-6 and TRBJ1-3, the complete variable domain reads DAGVTQSPTHLIKTRGQQVTLRCSPKSGHDTVSWYQQALGQGPQFIFQYYEEEERQRGNFPDRFSGHQFPNYSSELNVNALLLGDSALYLCASSRRGPGGNTIYFGEGSWLTVV.

Within the sample, this clone is medium-sized. The chain has TRBV29-1 and TRBJ1-2; D not certain. The CDR3 covers 13 residues. Germline V gene data show CDR1 as SQVTM and CDR2 as ANQGSEA. V was clipped by 4 bases and J by 4 bases, with 13 bases between them. The DNA for the CDR3 is TGCAGCGTTGGCAGCAGCTGGGCCTATGGCTACACCTTC. Translated: CSVGSSWAYGYTF.

This clone was recorded only once. The chain recombines TRBV5-1 with TRBJ2-1; no clear D. CDR3 length equals 13 residues. CDR1 and CDR2 (germline): SGHRS, YFSETQ. Trimming left V 2 bases short and J 9 bases short, with 12 bases between. The CDR3 sequence: CASSLGSPAEQFF. CDR3 DNA: TGCGCCAGCAGCTTAGGTAGTCCCGCTGAGCAGTTCTTC.

The V call is TRBV6-6, the J call TRBJ2-7; D might be TRBD1 (5 bases). The CDR3 is 13 amino acids. Germline CDR1 and CDR2: MNHNY and SVGAGI (reference sequence). The V end lost 7 bases, the J end lost 2 bases, and 12 bases lay between the germline ends. This CDR3 is CASNGHKTYEQYF. CDR3 bases: TGTGCCAGCAACGGACACAAGACCTACGAGCAGTACTTC.

This clone has just one count. The gene calls are TRBV5-4 and TRBJ2-1; 8 bases map to TRBD2. Germline CDR1 and CDR2: SGHNT and YYREEE (reference sequence). The J segment lost 7 bases and the V segment lost 1 base, leaving 4 bases of the junction unmatched. The CDR3 has 14 amino acids. Written as DNA, the CDR3 is TGTGCCAGCAGCTTGTTAAGCGGGAGAAATGAGCAGTTCTTC. Translation gives CASSLLSGRNEQFF. Using reference TRBV5-4 and TRBJ2-1 for the parts outside the CDR3, the full variable domain is ETGVTQSPTHLIKTRGQQVTLRCSSQSGHNTVSWYQQALGQGPQFIFQYYREEENGRGNFPPRFSGLQFPNYSSELNVNALELDDSALYLCASSLLSGRNEQFFGPGTRLTVL.

This chain joins TRBV28 and TRBJ1-1; 12 positions agree with TRBD1. J lost 4 bases, V lost 2 bases, and 5 bases had no gene match. CDR1 MDHEN and CDR2 SYDVKM come from the germline V gene. The CDR3 spans 16 residues. Here the CDR3 reads CASSLGGTGGGTEAFF. The CDR3 DNA reads TGTGCCAGCAGTTTAGGGGGGACAGGGGGCGGCACTGAAGCTTTCTTT.

The gene calls are TRBV9 and TRBJ2-2; D may be TRBD2 (5 bases). V lost 4 bases, J lost 6 bases, and 28 bases lay in between. In germline, CDR1 is SGDLS, CDR2 YYNGEE. This CDR3 has 19 residues. In nucleotides, the CDR3 is TGTGCCAGCAGCTCTTACGGTGGGAGTCAGCGCGAAAAATCCGGGGAGCTGTTTTTT. Amino acid sequence: CASSSYGGSQREKSGELFF.

The chain links TRBV20-1 to TRBJ1-2; D is unresolved. Germline V gives CDR1 DFQATT, CDR2 SNEGSKA (reference sequence). V was pared by 3 bases and J by 0 bases, with 2 bases between. This CDR3 is 11 amino acids long. CDR3 sequence: CSARSNYGYTF. The CDR3 bases are TGCAGTGCTAGGTCTAACTATGGCTACACCTTC.

The chain recombines TRBV7-6 with TRBJ2-3; D is possibly TRBD2 (5 bases). The CDR3 is 14 amino acids. V was trimmed by 4 bases and J by 2 bases, leaving 10 bases between them. Germline V lookup: CDR1 SGHVS, CDR2 FNYEAQ. CDR3 sequence: CASSSAELTDTQYF. For the CDR3, the DNA is TGTGCCAGCAGCTCAGCGGAACTCACAGATACGCAGTATTTT. Combining the CDR3 with reference TRBV7-6 and TRBJ2-3 gives the whole variable domain GAGVSQSPRYKVTKRGQDVALRCDPISGHVSLYWYRQALGQGPEFLTYFNYEAQQDKSGLPNDRFSAERPEGSISTLTIQRTEQRDSAMYRCASSSAELTDTQYFGPGTRLTVL.

The chain uses TRBV15 and TRBJ1-4; unclear D gene. Per germline, CDR1 LNHNV and CDR2 YYDKDF (reference sequence). CDR3 length equals 16 residues. Trimming left V 1 base short and J 8 bases short, with 17 bases between. Here the CDR3 DNA reads TGTGCCACCAGCAGAGGAGCCGACGCGAAAGGAGAAAAACTGTTTTTT. Translated, it gives CATSRGADAKGEKLFF.

The chain joins TRBV28 to TRBJ1-4; 9 nucleotides match TRBD1. Germline loops: CDR1 MDHEN, CDR2 SYDVKM. After removal of 5 bases from V and 7 bases from J, the junction contained 8 bases not matched to a gene. The CDR3 spans 15 residues. The DNA for the CDR3 is TGTGCCAGCAGTAAATTGACAGGGGGGAGTGAAAAACTGTTTTTT. Its translation is CASSKLTGGSEKLFF.

The chain carries TRBV5-4 and TRBJ1-1; TRBD1 matches at 7 bases. The germline V gene has CDR1 SGHNT and CDR2 YYREEE (reference sequence). There are 14 residues in the CDR3. J gave up 1 base and V 3 bases, and 3 bases lay outside the gene matches. The CDR3 here is CASSYGQENTEAFF. In nucleotides, the CDR3 is TGTGCCAGCAGCTACGGACAGGAGAACACTGAAGCTTTCTTT. The entire variable domain, with the rest obtained from reference TRBV5-4 and TRBJ1-1, is as follows: ETGVTQSPTHLIKTRGQQVTLRCSSQSGHNTVSWYQQALGQGPQFIFQYYREEENGRGNFPPRFSGLQFPNYSSELNVNALELDDSALYLCASSYGQENTEAFFGQGTRLTVV.

V usage is TRBV7-8 and J usage is TRBJ2-5; 9 bases map to TRBD2. This CDR3 is 18 amino acids long. Trimming cost V 1 base and J 4 bases; bases outside gene matches: 13. Per germline, CDR1 SGHVS and CDR2 FQNEAQ. The CDR3 is CASSLVSFIAGDRETQYF. In DNA form, the CDR3 reads TGTGCCAGCAGCTTAGTGTCCTTTATAGCGGGAGATCGAGAGACCCAGTACTTC.

The chain is built from TRBV7-2 and TRBJ2-1; unclear D gene. CDR1 is SGHTA and CDR2 is FQGNSA in the germline V gene. V was shortened by 0 bases and J by 15 bases, with 15 bases between the two germline ends. CDR3 size: 13 residues. The CDR3 DNA reads as TGTGCCAGCAGCTTAGCGGACGTCCGTCGGGTGTTCTTC. Protein product: CASSLADVRRVFF.

The chain carries TRBV10-1 and TRBJ2-7; 9 bases line up with TRBD2. Per the germline V gene, CDR1 is WNHNN and CDR2 is SYGVQD (reference sequence). V was pared by 1 base and J by 3 bases, with 4 bases of the junction left unmatched. CDR3 size: 15 residues. The CDR3 region is CASSEFAGGGYEQYF. CDR3 sequence (DNA): TGCGCCAGCAGTGAGTTCGCGGGAGGGGGCTACGAGCAGTACTTC.

The chain has TRBV10-1 and TRBJ1-1; D might be TRBD1 (6 bases). Germline CDR1 is WNHNN and CDR2 is SYGVQD (reference sequence). The CDR3 is 11 amino acids. Trimming shortened V by 8 bases and J by 7 bases, and 11 bases separated the two germline ends. CDR3 loop: CASGDRNEAFF. In DNA form, the CDR3 reads TGCGCCAGCGGAGACAGGAATGAAGCTTTCTTT.